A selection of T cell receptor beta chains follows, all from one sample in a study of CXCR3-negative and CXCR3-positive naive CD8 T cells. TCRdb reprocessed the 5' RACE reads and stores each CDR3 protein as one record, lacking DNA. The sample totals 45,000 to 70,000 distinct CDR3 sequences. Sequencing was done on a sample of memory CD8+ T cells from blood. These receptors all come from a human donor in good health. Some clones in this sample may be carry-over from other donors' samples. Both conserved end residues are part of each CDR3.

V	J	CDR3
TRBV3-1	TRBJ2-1	CASSLGLDRSEQFF
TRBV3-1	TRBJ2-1	CASSQAELAGGDNEQFF
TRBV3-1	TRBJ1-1	CASSQNPTRMWPEAFF
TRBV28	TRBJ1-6	CASSSNQRNSPLHF
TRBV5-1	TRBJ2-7	CASRAGTGGPYEQYF
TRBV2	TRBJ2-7	CASSRSGDSVF
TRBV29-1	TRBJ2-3	CSVVFPGHTQYF
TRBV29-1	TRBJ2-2	CSVLANTGELFF
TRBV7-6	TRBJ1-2	CASSPRGAGDYGYTF
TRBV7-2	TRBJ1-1	CASSLGFTEAFF
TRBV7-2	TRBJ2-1	CASKVGQATYNEQFF
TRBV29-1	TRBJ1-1	CSVDRGDFSAFF
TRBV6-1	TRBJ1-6	CASSLRGVRDSPLHF
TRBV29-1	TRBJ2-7	CSVEDPQIDEQYF
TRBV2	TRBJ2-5	CASSEWVAGDQETQYF
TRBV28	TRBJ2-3	CASSGAGYTDTQYF
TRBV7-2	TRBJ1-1	CARRFRGMTEAFF
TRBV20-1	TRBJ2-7	CSARGTDFYEQYF
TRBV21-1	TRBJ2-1	CASSKQLAGHYNEQFF
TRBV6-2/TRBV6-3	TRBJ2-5	CASSARDFETQYF
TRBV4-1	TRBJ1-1	CASSHSRNTEAFF
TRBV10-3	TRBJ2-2	CAITGGNTGELFF
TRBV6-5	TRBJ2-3	CASRATRPNTDTQYF
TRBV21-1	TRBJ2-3	CASSLPLLTDTQYF
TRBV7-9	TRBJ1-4	CASSLQEHNEKLFF
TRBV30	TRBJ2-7	CAWSVAYVQYF
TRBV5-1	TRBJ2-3	CASSLEPGGFPDTQYF
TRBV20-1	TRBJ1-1	CSVRKDTEAFF
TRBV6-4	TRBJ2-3	CASSDRTGGTDTQYF
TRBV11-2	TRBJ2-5	CASSPAADELGF
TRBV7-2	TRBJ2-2	CASSTHPTGELFF
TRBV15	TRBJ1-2	CATSTGAPGYTF
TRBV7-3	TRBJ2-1	CASSFIGGWNEQFF
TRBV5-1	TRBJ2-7	CASSLGGGYEQYF
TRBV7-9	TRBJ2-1	CASSPPAQGQANEQFF
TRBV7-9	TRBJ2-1	CASSQTAYNEQFF
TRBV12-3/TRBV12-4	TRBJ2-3	CASTFEITPQFGDTQYF
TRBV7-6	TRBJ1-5	CASSLGQGSHQPQHF
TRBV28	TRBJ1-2	CASSPGQGYGYTF
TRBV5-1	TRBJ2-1	CASSKKLAEYNEQFF
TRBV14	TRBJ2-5	CASSQGVIHQETQYF
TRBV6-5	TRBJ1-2	CASSSPDRANYGYTF
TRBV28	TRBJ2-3	CASSPGTSGGAGTDTQYF
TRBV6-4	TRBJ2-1	CASSDSSRSDNNEQFF
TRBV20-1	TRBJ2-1	CSARGPGLAANEQFF
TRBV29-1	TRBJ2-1	CSVVLLNEQFF